A single sample is the source of the 25 T cell receptor beta chains below, sequenced in a study. MiXCR was run by TCRdb on the RT-PCR reads, yielding one entry per CDR3 protein. The data show hundreds of thousands of distinct CDR3 sequences, 12% to 15% seen once. Sequences were obtained from memory CD4+ T cells from blood. The receptors originated from a female donor in good health, serving as a healthy control.

The table lists this clonotype with many counts. The V and J genes are TRBV7-2 and TRBJ2-7; 10 positions agree with TRBD1. This CDR3 comprises 15 residues. The junction had 10 bases not matched to a gene; V was cut back by 7 bases and J by 4 bases. Germline CDR1 reads SGHTA; CDR2 reads FQGNSA. The CDR3 coding sequence is TGTGCCAGCAAGACCGGGACAGGGGTAAGGTACGAGCAGTACTTC. This sequence encodes CASKTGTGVRYEQYF.

This clonotype has a handful of counts. The J gene is TRBJ2-2, the V gene TRBV7-9; the D call may be TRBD1 or TRBD2 (5 bases each). Per the germline V gene, CDR1 is SEHNR and CDR2 is FQNEAQ (reference sequence). With 4 bases removed from V and 6 bases from J, the gap between germline ends came to 18 bases. The CDR3 length is 16 residues. In DNA form, the CDR3 reads TGTGCCAGCAGCTCGAACAGGCGAGGGTACGCCGGGGAGCTGTTTTTT. It is translated as CASSSNRRGYAGELFF.

This clonotype appeared a few times. V gene TRBV6-6 combines with J gene TRBJ1-2, with D possibly TRBD1 on 5 matching bases. The CDR3 runs 15 residues. With 4 bases removed from V and 4 bases from J, the gap between germline ends came to 16 bases. Germline V gene lookup returns CDR1 MNHNY and CDR2 SVGAGI (reference sequence). CDR3: CASSSGTSIRYGYTF. The CDR3 DNA reads TGTGCCAGCAGTTCTGGGACCTCCATTCGCTATGGCTACACCTTC.

At least ten counts were recorded for this clonotype. V gene TRBV20-1 combines with J gene TRBJ1-4; D gene uncertain. Germline CDR1 and CDR2: DFQATT and SNEGSKA (reference sequence). The V end was cut by 5 bases, the J end by 10 bases, with 20 bases between. This CDR3 has 14 amino acids. CDR3 protein: CSAPRPIRAGKLFF. The CDR3 DNA reads TGCAGTGCTCCTAGGCCCATCCGGGCCGGAAAACTGTTTTTT.

This clonotype was picked up many times. This rearrangement joins TRBV5-1 to TRBJ2-7, with D possibly matching TRBD2 (5 bases). In germline, CDR1 is SGHRS, CDR2 YFSETQ. This CDR3 is built from 13 residues. V dropped 3 bases and J dropped 7 bases, with 14 bases sitting between them. The CDR3 loop is CASSSLGPGEQYF. CDR3 coding DNA: TGCGCCAGCAGCTCCCTCGGGCCGGGGGAGCAGTACTTC. Full variable domain (outside the CDR3, taken from reference TRBV5-1 and TRBJ2-7): KAGVTQTPRYLIKTRGQQVTLSCSPISGHRSVSWYQQTPGQGLQFLFEYFSETQRNKGNFPGRFSGRQFSNSRSEMNVSTLELGDSALYLCASSSLGPGEQYFGPGTRLTVT.

The gene calls are TRBV12-3 or TRBV12-4 and TRBJ1-1; TRBD1 agrees at 8 bases. The CDR3 runs to 15 residues. After removal of 3 bases from V and 7 bases from J, the junction contained 10 bases not matched to a gene. This CDR3 is CASSFRPGGQGEAFF. The CDR3 nucleotides read TGTGCCAGCAGTTTCAGGCCAGGGGGCCAGGGTGAAGCTTTCTTT.

In its sample, this clonotype was seen a few times. The rearrangement joins TRBV4-1 to TRBJ2-5; perhaps TRBD1 as D (6 bases). Trimming took off 5 bases at V and 5 bases at J, with 18 bases between the two ends. Looked up from germline, CDR1 is MGHRA and CDR2 is YSYEKL. CDR3 length: 15 amino acids. The CDR3, as DNA: TGCGCCAGCAGCTCCTGGACAGATTCGCGGGAGACCCAGTACTTC. Its protein product is CASSSWTDSRETQYF.

The V and J genes are TRBV7-9 and TRBJ2-5, with 8 bases lining up with TRBD2. The junction had 6 bases not matched to a gene; V was cut back by 2 bases and J by 4 bases. The CDR3 length is 15 residues. Germline loops: CDR1 SEHNR, CDR2 FQNEAQ (reference sequence). In nucleotides, the CDR3 is TGTGCCAGCAGCTTATACAGCGGGAGTGGAGAGACCCAGTACTTC. Its translation is CASSLYSGSGETQYF.

This clonotype was observed a single time. The rearrangement links TRBV27 to TRBJ1-4; possibly TRBD1 for D (5 bases). The CDR3 extends over 13 amino acids. The V and J ends lost 6 bases and 3 bases respectively, with 8 bases between them. Germline V gene lookup returns CDR1 MNHEY and CDR2 SMNVEV (reference sequence). CDR3 bases: TGTGCCAGCAGAACAGGCCCTAATGAAAAACTGTTTTTT. Encoded protein: CASRTGPNEKLFF.

This clonotype has a handful of counts. V gene TRBV27 combines with J gene TRBJ2-7; D gene uncertain. Trimming removed 5 bases at V and 3 bases at J, with 11 bases between. Germline V gene lookup returns CDR1 MNHEY and CDR2 SMNVEV (reference sequence). The CDR3 spans 13 residues. CDR3 amino acids: CASSERPHYEQYF. The CDR3 coding sequence is TGTGCCAGCAGTGAAAGGCCTCACTACGAGCAGTACTTC.

This clonotype was seen a handful of times. The chain is built from TRBV6-2 or TRBV6-3 and TRBJ1-1; D is unresolved. The ends were cut back, 2 bases at V and 7 bases at J, with 11 bases in the middle. Germline CDR1 MNHEY, CDR2 SVGEGT. This CDR3 has 13 amino acids. CDR3 DNA: TGTGCCAGCAGTTACGTTCAGACGGTTGAAGCTTTCTTT. Protein: CASSYVQTVEAFF.

The chain links TRBV5-1 to TRBJ2-1; 9 bases match TRBD2. CDR3 size: 15 residues. CDR1 and CDR2 from the germline V gene are SGHRS and YFSETQ. The junction had 6 bases not matched to a gene; V was cut back by 1 base and J by 7 bases. CDR3 DNA: TGCGCCAGCAGCTTGTTGCCTAGCGGGGAAAATGAGCAGTTCTTC. Protein sequence: CASSLLPSGENEQFF. Full variable domain (remainder filled in from reference TRBV5-1 and TRBJ2-1): KAGVTQTPRYLIKTRGQQVTLSCSPISGHRSVSWYQQTPGQGLQFLFEYFSETQRNKGNFPGRFSGRQFSNSRSEMNVSTLELGDSALYLCASSLLPSGENEQFFGPGTRLTVL.

Many counts were recorded for this clonotype. The chain is built from TRBV10-3 and TRBJ2-2, with TRBD1 matching 8 bases. The germline V gene has CDR1 ENHRY and CDR2 SYGVKD. The CDR3 contains 14 residues. J lost 1 base, V lost 10 bases, and 5 bases had no gene match. The CDR3 DNA is TGTGCCACCGGGACAGGTGGGAACACCGGGGAGCTGTTTTTT. It is translated as CATGTGGNTGELFF.

Notes on this clonotype: A much larger clone differs from this one at a single base, so this may be a read error. V and J are TRBV5-4 and TRBJ2-5; no definite D call. There are 12 residues in the CDR3. The germline V gene encodes CDR1 SGHNT and CDR2 YYREEE (reference sequence). Trimming pared 7 bases from V and 4 bases from J, leaving 11 bases between. The CDR3 coding sequence is TGTGCCAGCGGAATAAACCGAGAGACCCAGTACTTC. Amino acids: CASGINRETQYF.

This clonotype was seen a few times. The V and J genes are TRBV12-3 or TRBV12-4 and TRBJ2-5, with a possible D match to TRBD2 (5 bases). The CDR3 loop spans 15 amino acids. Trimming pared 2 bases from V and 1 base from J, leaving 11 bases between. CDR3 amino acids: CASSLIGSPQETQYF. The DNA for the CDR3 is TGTGCCAGCAGTTTAATTGGGAGCCCCCAAGAGACCCAGTACTTC.

J is TRBJ1-1 and V is TRBV5-1; 8 bases align to TRBD1. Trimming took 2 bases from V and 0 from J; bases not matched to a gene: 9. CDR3 length: 17 amino acids. The germline V gene encodes CDR1 SGHRS and CDR2 YFSETQ. CDR3 region: CASSFIGQGDMNTEAFF. The CDR3 coding sequence is TGCGCCAGCAGCTTTATCGGACAGGGAGATATGAACACTGAAGCTTTCTTT. The full variable domain, rest sourced from reference TRBV5-1 and TRBJ1-1, is KAGVTQTPRYLIKTRGQQVTLSCSPISGHRSVSWYQQTPGQGLQFLFEYFSETQRNKGNFPGRFSGRQFSNSRSEMNVSTLELGDSALYLCASSFIGQGDMNTEAFFGQGTRLTVV.

V and J are TRBV7-2 and TRBJ1-2, with 7 nucleotides matching TRBD1. Per germline, CDR1 SGHTA and CDR2 FQGNSA. The trim removed 5 bases at V and 8 bases at J, leaving 8 bases unmatched. This CDR3 is built from 13 residues. The CDR3 protein is CASSQNRGGGYTF. DNA of the CDR3: TGTGCCAGCAGCCAGAACAGGGGAGGAGGCTACACCTTC.

This clonotype was counted only a few times. The chain couples TRBV7-9 to TRBJ2-1; D not certain. The CDR3 sequence is 12 residues long. From germline, CDR1 is SEHNR and CDR2 FQNEAQ (reference sequence). Trimming removed 4 bases from V and 16 bases from J, with 17 bases in between. The CDR3 here is CASSYVEVGKFF. CDR3 nucleotides: TGTGCCAGCAGCTACGTAGAGGTGGGAAAATTCTTC.

This clonotype was recorded at least ten times. The gene calls are TRBV5-1 and TRBJ2-2; no reliable D call. Trimming took off 0 bases at V and 6 bases at J, with 9 bases between the two ends. From germline, CDR1 is SGHRS and CDR2 YFSETQ. There are 14 residues in the CDR3. CDR3 amino acids: CASSLARSSGELFF. The CDR3 DNA sequence: TGCGCCAGCAGCTTGGCCAGGTCATCCGGGGAGCTGTTTTTT.

The V call is TRBV3-1, the J call TRBJ2-1; TRBD2 aligns across 11 bases. Germline trimming cut 0 bases from V and 5 bases from J; bases unmatched to any gene: 9. Germline CDR1 and CDR2: LGHDT and YNNKEL (reference sequence). The CDR3 is 18 amino acids. The CDR3 region is CASSQDPLAGGRDNEQFF. CDR3 bases: TGTGCCAGCAGCCAAGATCCCCTAGCGGGAGGACGGGACAATGAGCAGTTCTTC.

As regards this clonotype: This sequence may be a read error, since a much larger clone differs from it by one base. V gene TRBV27 combines with J gene TRBJ1-5; TRBD1 matches at 7 bases. CDR3 size: 15 residues. Per germline, CDR1 MNHEY and CDR2 SMNVEV (reference sequence). V shed 6 bases and J 9 bases; nucleotides not matched to a gene: 14. CDR3 amino acids: CASSPTGWGDLPQHF. CDR3 DNA: TGTGCCAGCAGCCCGACAGGGTGGGGGGATCTGCCCCAGCATTTT.

This clonotype was observed a handful of times. This chain uses TRBV20-1 with TRBJ2-5, with TRBD2 matching over 14 bases. CDR3 length: 16 residues. The germline V gene has CDR1 DFQATT and CDR2 SNEGSKA (reference sequence). Trimming at V came to 6 bases and at J to 5 bases, leaving 11 bases not matched to a gene. The chain's CDR3 is CSAPRLAGGGQETQYF. CDR3 DNA: TGCAGTGCCCCTAGACTAGCGGGAGGGGGTCAGGAGACCCAGTACTTC.

The V call is TRBV6-2 or TRBV6-3, the J call TRBJ2-5; TRBD1 agrees at 12 bases. This CDR3 contains 15 residues. The junction had 11 bases not matched to a gene; V was cut back by 8 bases and J by 7 bases. Germline V gives CDR1 MNHEY, CDR2 SVGEGT. The CDR3 region is CASGTGGSQVGTQYF. For the CDR3, the DNA is TGTGCCAGCGGGACAGGGGGCTCCCAAGTTGGGACCCAGTACTTC.

The rearrangement joins TRBV6-5 to TRBJ1-1; D unclear. The ends were cut back, 2 bases at V and 5 bases at J, with 12 bases in the middle. Germline V gives CDR1 MNHEY, CDR2 SVGAGI. The CDR3 spans 14 residues. The CDR3 reads CASSYLAGFTEAFF. CDR3 DNA: TGTGCCAGCAGTTACCTGGCGGGGTTTACTGAAGCTTTCTTT.

The V gene is TRBV19, the J gene TRBJ1-2; perhaps TRBD1 as D (6 bases). V was trimmed by 3 bases and J by 4 bases, leaving 18 bases between them. There are 16 residues in the CDR3. Germline CDR1 reads LNHDA; CDR2 reads SQIVND (reference sequence). The CDR3 protein is CASSIMGQAGAYGYTF. The CDR3 DNA sequence: TGTGCCAGTAGTATTATGGGGCAGGCGGGGGCCTATGGCTACACCTTC.